Sequencing of this T cell receptor (beta chain) was carried out in a study of shared clonotypes between healthy human individuals. General study results and limits: Roughly 5% of naive CD4 clonotypes were shared across a handful of donors. Rarefaction gave evidence that sorted-subset sequencing remained incomplete despite large depth.

The V gene's germline CDR1 is SGHTA and CDR2 FQGNSA. Trimming left V 6 bases short and J 0 bases short, with 10 bases between. CDR3 length equals 14 residues. For this clone: Antigen unknown.

CD45RA-negative memory and CD45RA+ naive subsets were split from the CD4+ cells. The authors distributed each subset's genomic DNA evenly over several immunoSEQ plates. Sequenced by immunoSEQ multiplex PCR; TCRdb stores in-frame clones only, minus some. The sample lists around 700,000 clones; 72% were seen once. What was sequenced was memory CD4+ T cells sorted from blood. The subset is: CD45RA-negative fraction. This chain uses TRBV7-2 with TRBJ2-3, with D possibly matching TRBD1 (5 bases). The receptor's source is a woman aged 25 to 45 in good health. The CDR3 bases are TGTGCCAGCAGTAGGGGTGGGAGCACAGATACGCAGTATTTT. It codes for CASSRGGSTDTQYF.